This TCR beta chain derives from a study of CD8 T cells in Susac syndrome. RNA, at 0.5 to 1 ug, was reverse transcribed with random hexamers. TCRdb re-called the immunoSEQ multiplex PCR reads through MiXCR, storing one row per CDR3 protein. The sample lists fewer than 250,000 distinct CDR3 sequences; roughly 92% were seen once. V lost 1 base and J lost 3, with 11 bases in between. CDR1 is SGHDT and CDR2 is YYEEEE in the germline V gene. The CDR3 loop spans 15 amino acids. Sequencing of TCR beta drew on CD8+ and CD4+ T cells from blood. This receptor was obtained from a human donor in good health. The genes are TRBV5-6 and TRBJ2-1; D may be TRBD2 (6 bases). The source material was CD4+ T cells from PBMCs. CDR3: CASSLTGVNYNEQFF. The DNA for the CDR3 is TGTGCCAGCAGCTTGACGGGGGTGAACTACAATGAGCAGTTCTTC.